A selection of T cell receptor beta chains follows, all from one sample in a study of tumor-infiltrating lymphocytes in primary liver carcinoma. Each CDR3 protein is one row after TCRdb ran MiXCR on the multiplex PCR reads. Altogether fewer than 350,000 distinct CDR3 sequences are present, almost 65% being singletons, with the ten largest covering approximately 5.9%. Sequencing used peripheral blood. The receptors come from a man aged 35 to 55 with primary liver carcinoma and hepatitis B virus infection. Each CDR3 is given with its conserved first and last residue. A D gene is named only where the DNA matches it firmly. Only part of the rows carry a size: once, few, many, or a class if the clone is expanded.

TRBV29-1	TRBD2	many	TRBJ2-3	CSVDGRAGDTQYF	TGCAGCGTTGACGGGAGGGCCGGTGATACGCAGTATTTT
TRBV11-1	NA	NA	TRBJ2-7	CASRTLGEQYF	TGTGCCAGCCGGACACTTGGCGAGCAGTACTTC
TRBV28	TRBD2	NA	TRBJ2-1	CASNLLAGGPHNGQFF	TGTGCCAGCAATCTCCTAGCGGGAGGGCCCCACAATGGGCAGTTCTTC
TRBV5-5	TRBD1	NA	TRBJ2-7	CTSRRTGSPTYEQYF	TGTACCAGCAGAAGGACAGGGAGTCCAACCTACGAGCAGTACTTC
TRBV5-4	NA	NA	TRBJ1-1	CASSLGTHTDTGAFF	TGTGCCAGCAGCTTAGGGACACACACTGACACTGGAGCTTTCTTT
TRBV7-6	TRBD1	once	TRBJ1-3	CASSRDRSYHDAIYF	TGTGCCAGCAGCCGGGACAGATCATACCACGACGCCATATATTTT
TRBV7-9	TRBD1	NA	TRBJ1-1	CPSSSEQGARETEAFF	TGTCCCAGCAGCTCCGAACAGGGGGCGCGAGAGACTGAAGCTTTCTTT
TRBV30	TRBD1	NA	TRBJ1-4	CTWSSGGVREELFF	TGTACCTGGAGCTCAGGGGGCGTGCGTGAAGAACTCTTTTTT
TRBV11-2	TRBD2	NA	TRBJ2-1	CASSLLGGLSGSVEQFF	TGTGCCAGCAGCTTACTCGGGGGACTATCGGGCTCGGTCGAGCAGTTCTTC
TRBV5-4	TRBD2	NA	TRBJ2-7	CASTNTFLVTSGTYEQYF	TGTGCCAGCACCAATACTTTCCTCGTGACTAGCGGGACCTACGAGCAGTACTTC
TRBV6-6	NA	many	TRBJ1-2	CASSPGPRSYGYTF	TGTGCCAGCAGTCCCGGGCCCAGGTCGTATGGCTACACCTTC
TRBV7-9	TRBD1	few	TRBJ2-7	CASSFSGTGGSEQYF	TGTGCCAGCAGCTTTTCCGGGACAGGGGGAAGCGAGCAGTACTTC
TRBV10-3	NA	many	TRBJ2-1	CAISELASVNEQFF	TGTGCCATCAGTGAGTTGGCTAGCGTTAATGAGCAGTTCTTC
TRBV6-5	NA	few	TRBJ2-1	CVSSGAALGRYSYNEQFF	TGTGTCAGCAGTGGCGCCGCGCTAGGACGATACTCCTACAATGAGCAGTTCTTC
TRBV6-2/TRBV6-3	NA	many	TRBJ2-3	CASSLNPLAGPPDTQYF	TGTGCCAGCAGCCTCAATCCACTAGCCGGCCCCCCGGATACGCAGTATTTT
TRBV5-1	TRBD2	NA	TRBJ2-1	CASSLGRGTSIDEQFF	TGCGCCAGCAGCTTAGGTCGAGGGACTAGTATCGATGAGCAGTTCTTC
TRBV12-3/TRBV12-4	NA	NA	TRBJ2-7	CANSHTRGEEYF	TGTGCCAACAGTCATACCAGGGGCGAGGAGTACTTC
TRBV11-2	NA	NA	TRBJ2-7	CASRRGLSGASEQYF	TGTGCCAGCCGCCGCGGACTATCGGGAGCGAGCGAGCAGTACTTC
TRBV19	NA	NA	TRBJ2-7	CASSINRAYELYF	TGTGCCAGTAGTATTAACAGGGCCTACGAGCTGTACTTC
TRBV10-3	TRBD1	NA	TRBJ1-2	CAISERQGDYGHTF	TGTGCCATCAGTGAGCGGCAGGGGGACTATGGCCACACCTTC
TRBV6-2/TRBV6-3	TRBD2	NA	TRBJ2-3	CASSYSGLAGATYTQYF	TGTGCCAGCAGTTACTCCGGACTAGCGGGAGCCACATATACGCAGTATTTT
TRBV4-1	TRBD2	many	TRBJ2-1	CASSHLSGLVGEQFF	TGCGCCAGCAGCCATTTAAGTGGACTAGTAGGTGAGCAGTTCTTC
TRBV11-2	TRBD1	many	TRBJ2-2	CASSPWDSYTGELFF	TGTGCCAGCAGCCCCTGGGACAGCTACACCGGGGAGCTGTTTTTT
TRBV29-1	NA	NA	TRBJ2-7	CSVEGIGSSPQLERYF	TGCAGCGTTGAAGGGATAGGGTCATCTCCCCAATTAGAGCGGTACTTC
TRBV7-9	TRBD2	few	TRBJ2-7	CASSSLAGGPSHYEQYF	TGTGCCAGCAGCTCCTTAGCGGGAGGGCCCTCCCACTACGAGCAGTACTTC
TRBV10-3	TRBD1	NA	TRBJ1-6	CAINAGTENSPFHF	TGTGCCATCAACGCCGGGACAGAGAATTCACCCTTCCACTTT
TRBV6-5	TRBD1	few	TRBJ1-1	CASSSDRGGYTEAFF	TGTGCCAGCAGTTCCGACAGGGGGGGGTACACTGAAGCTTTCTTT
TRBV5-1	NA	few	TRBJ2-1	CASSTDREDNEQFF	TGCGCCAGCAGCACGGACCGGGAAGACAATGAGCAGTTCTTC
TRBV4-2	TRBD1	many	TRBJ2-1	CASSQEGPGGEEYNEQFF	TGTGCCAGCAGCCAAGAAGGGCCAGGGGGCGAAGAATACAATGAGCAGTTCTTC